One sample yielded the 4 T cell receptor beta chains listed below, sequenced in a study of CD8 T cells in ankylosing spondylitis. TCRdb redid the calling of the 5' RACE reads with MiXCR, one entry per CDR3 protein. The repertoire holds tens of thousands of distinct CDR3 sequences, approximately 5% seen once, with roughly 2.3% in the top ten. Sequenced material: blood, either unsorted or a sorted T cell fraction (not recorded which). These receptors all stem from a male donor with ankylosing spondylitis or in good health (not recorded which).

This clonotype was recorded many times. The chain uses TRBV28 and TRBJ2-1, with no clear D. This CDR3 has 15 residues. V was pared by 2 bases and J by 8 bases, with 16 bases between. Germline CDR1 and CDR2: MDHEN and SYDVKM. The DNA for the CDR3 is TGTGCCAGCAGTTTAAGGTCAACATCCGGCGATGAGCAGTTCTTC. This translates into CASSLRSTSGDEQFF.

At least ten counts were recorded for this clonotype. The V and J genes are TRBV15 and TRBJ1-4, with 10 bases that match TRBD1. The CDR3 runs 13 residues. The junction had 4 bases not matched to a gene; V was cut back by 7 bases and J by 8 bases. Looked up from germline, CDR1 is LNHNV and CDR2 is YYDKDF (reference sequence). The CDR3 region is CATMGQGLEKLFF. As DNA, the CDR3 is TGTGCCACCATGGGACAGGGGTTAGAAAAACTGTTTTTT.

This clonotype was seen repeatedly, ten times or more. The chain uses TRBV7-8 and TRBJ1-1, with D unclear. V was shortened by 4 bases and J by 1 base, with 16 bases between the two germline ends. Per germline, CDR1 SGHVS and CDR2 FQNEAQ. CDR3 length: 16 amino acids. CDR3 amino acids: CASSSPALRRNTEAFF. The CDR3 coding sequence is TGTGCCAGCAGCTCTCCGGCCCTGAGGAGGAACACTGAAGCTTTCTTT.

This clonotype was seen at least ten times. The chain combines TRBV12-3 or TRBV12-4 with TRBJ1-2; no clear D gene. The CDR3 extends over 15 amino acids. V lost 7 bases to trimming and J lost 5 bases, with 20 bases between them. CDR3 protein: CASTMQGLGRYGYTF. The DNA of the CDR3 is TGTGCCAGCACTATGCAAGGGTTAGGGAGATATGGCTACACCTTC.